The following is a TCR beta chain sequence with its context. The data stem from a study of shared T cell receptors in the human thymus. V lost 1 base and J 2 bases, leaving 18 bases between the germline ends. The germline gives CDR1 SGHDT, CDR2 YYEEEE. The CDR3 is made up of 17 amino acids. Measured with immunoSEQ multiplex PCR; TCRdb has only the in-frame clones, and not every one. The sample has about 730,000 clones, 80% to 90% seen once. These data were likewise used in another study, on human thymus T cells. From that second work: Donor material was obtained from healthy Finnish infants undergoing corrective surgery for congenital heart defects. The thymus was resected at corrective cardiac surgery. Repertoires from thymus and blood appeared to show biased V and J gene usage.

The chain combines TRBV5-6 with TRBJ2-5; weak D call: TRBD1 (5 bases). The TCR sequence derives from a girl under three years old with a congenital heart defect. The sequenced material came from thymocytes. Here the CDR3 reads CASSLLARQSHQETQYF. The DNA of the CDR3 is TGTGCCAGCAGCTTGCTCGCCAGACAGTCCCATCAAGAGACCCAGTACTTC.